Listed below are T cell receptor beta chains from one sample, sequenced in a study of blood T cell repertoires in COVID-19. Produced via immunoSEQ multiplex PCR; TCRdb's table is partial and in-frame only. The sample shows about 68,000 clones, 85% to 90% of them seen only once. Sequenced: peripheral blood. The receptors originated from a middle-aged man with acute or convalescent COVID-19. The CDR3 runs from the conserved cysteine through the conserved F or W.

length: 16; V: TRBV7-8; CDR3: CASSSRTGLSTDTQYF
length: 18; V: TRBV9; CDR3: CASSVSEPQTGSNYGYTF
length: 13; V: TRBV10-3; CDR3: CAISTSGNYEQYF
length: 13; V: TRBV27; CDR3: CASSLRWNQPQHF
length: 14; V: TRBV5-1; CDR3: CASSGRDYQETQYF
length: 14; V: TRBV27; CDR3: CASSFGRSGYGYTF
length: 16; V: TRBV27; CDR3: CASSLSWQGANTEAFF
length: 16; V: TRBV10-2; CDR3: CASSDKAGGGEDTQYF
length: 15; V: TRBV25-1; CDR3: CASSDRTGQGSPLHF
length: 14; V: TRBV9; CDR3: CASRGGGDNSPLHF
length: 14; V: TRBV28; CDR3: CASSRTGGSETQYF
length: 17; V: TRBV25-1; CDR3: CASSGFGWELSGNEQFF
length: 16; V: TRBV7-3; CDR3: CASSAGLAGGGETQYF
length: 15; V: TRBV20-1; CDR3: CSASWTGRWNTEAFF
length: 13; V: TRBV6-2/TRBV6-3; CDR3: CASSLAGGETQYF
length: 15; V: TRBV28; CDR3: CASSLSGGTVYGYTF
length: 12; V: TRBV27; CDR3: CASSLTTDTQYF
length: 15; V: TRBV7-6; CDR3: CASSSLQGAAYGYTF
length: 14; V: TRBV7-9; CDR3: CASSSSGGTGEAFF
length: 13; V: TRBV7-3; CDR3: CASSLDRGDTIYF
length: 12; V: TRBV30; CDR3: CAWTRGGYEQYF
length: 13; V: TRBV2; CDR3: CASSEWGADEQFF
length: 18; V: TRBV23-1; CDR3: CASRNGDRDQLSTDTQYF
length: 16; V: TRBV24-1; CDR3: CATSAISASAGETQYF
length: 16; V: TRBV3-1/TRBV3-2; CDR3: CASSPLAVLNTGELFF
length: 13; V: TRBV24-1; CDR3: CATSDRVDQPQHF
length: 11; V: TRBV12-3/TRBV12-4; CDR3: CASSYGSAQYF
length: 19; V: TRBV5-5; CDR3: CASSLSSDLSGMGGNIQYF
length: 18; V: TRBV28; CDR3: CASSPRPRDFYSYNEQFF
length: 13; V: TRBV2; CDR3: CASSRLISGEQFF
length: 14; V: TRBV28; CDR3: CASSSDRGFYGYTF
length: 13; V: TRBV18; CDR3: CASSSDREQPQHF
length: 14; V: TRBV6-2/TRBV6-3; CDR3: CASSYQQGIDEQFF
length: 16; V: TRBV27; CDR3: CASSLVAGVRRNEQFF
length: 16; V: TRBV27; CDR3: CASSPDRDRGREKLFF
length: 18; V: TRBV3-1/TRBV3-2; CDR3: CASSAPGLAGKLDNEQFF
length: 12; V: TRBV28; CDR3: CAAREGLYGYTF
length: 15; V: TRBV3-1/TRBV3-2; CDR3: CASSQSGQVGNEQYF
length: 12; V: TRBV19; CDR3: CASRAGPEKLFF